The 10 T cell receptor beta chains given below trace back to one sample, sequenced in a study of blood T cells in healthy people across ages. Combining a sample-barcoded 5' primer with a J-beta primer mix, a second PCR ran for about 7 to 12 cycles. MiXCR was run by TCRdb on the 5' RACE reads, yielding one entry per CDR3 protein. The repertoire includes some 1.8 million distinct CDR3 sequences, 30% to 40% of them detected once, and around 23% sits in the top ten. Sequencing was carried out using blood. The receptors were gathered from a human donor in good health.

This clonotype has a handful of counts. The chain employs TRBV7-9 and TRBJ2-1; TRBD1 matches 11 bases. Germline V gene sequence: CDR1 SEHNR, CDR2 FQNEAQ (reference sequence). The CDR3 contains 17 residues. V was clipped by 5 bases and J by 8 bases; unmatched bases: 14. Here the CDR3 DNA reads TGTGCCAGCAGCACAGCGGACAGGGGGCCCCTCCACGATGAGCAGTTCTTC. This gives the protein CASSTADRGPLHDEQFF.

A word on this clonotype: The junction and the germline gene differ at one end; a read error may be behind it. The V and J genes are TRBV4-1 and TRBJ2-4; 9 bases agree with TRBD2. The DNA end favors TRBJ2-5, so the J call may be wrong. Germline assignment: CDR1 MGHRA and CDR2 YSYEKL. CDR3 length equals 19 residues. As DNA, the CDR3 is TGCGCCGGCAGCCACCCGGGCCTTAGCGGGGGCGCCTGTAGAGAGACCCAGTACTTC. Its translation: CAGSHPGLSGGACRETQYF.

The CDR3 here is CASSNPGPPLPQETQYF. CDR3 sequence (DNA): TGTGCCAGCAGCAACCCGGGACCCCCCTTGCCCCAAGAGACCCAGTACTTC. The rearrangement joins TRBV21-1 to TRBJ2-4; TRBD1, the table's D call, was not compared with the DNA. The J call may be wrong; the DNA end is better matched by TRBJ2-5. TRBV21-1 is labeled a pseudogene. The length of the CDR3 is 17 residues.

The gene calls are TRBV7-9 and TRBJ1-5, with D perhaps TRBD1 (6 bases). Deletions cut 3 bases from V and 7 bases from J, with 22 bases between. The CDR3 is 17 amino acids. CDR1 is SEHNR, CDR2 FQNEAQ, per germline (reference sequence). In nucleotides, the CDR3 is TGTGCCAGCAGCTTGTGGGGGCAGAGAAGCTTTAAACAGCCCCAGCATTTT. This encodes CASSLWGQRSFKQPQHF.

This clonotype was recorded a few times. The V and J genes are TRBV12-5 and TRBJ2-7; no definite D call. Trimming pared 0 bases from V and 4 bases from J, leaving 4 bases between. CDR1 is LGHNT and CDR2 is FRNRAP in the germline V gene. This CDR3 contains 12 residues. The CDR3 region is CASGLVRYEQYF. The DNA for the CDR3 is TGTGCTAGTGGTTTGGTACGGTACGAGCAGTACTTC.

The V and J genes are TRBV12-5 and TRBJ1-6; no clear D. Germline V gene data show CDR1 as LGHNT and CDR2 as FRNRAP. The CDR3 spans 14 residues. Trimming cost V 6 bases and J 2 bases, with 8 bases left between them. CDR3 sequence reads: CASGPSPYNSPLHF. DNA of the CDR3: TGTGCTAGTGGCCCCTCGCCCTATAATTCACCCCTCCACTTT.

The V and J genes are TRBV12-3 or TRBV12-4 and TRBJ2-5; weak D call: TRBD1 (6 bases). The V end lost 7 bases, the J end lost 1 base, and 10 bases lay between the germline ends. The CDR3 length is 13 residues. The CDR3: CASNQGIQETQYF. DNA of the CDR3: TGTGCCAGCAACCAGGGGATCCAAGAGACCCAGTACTTC.

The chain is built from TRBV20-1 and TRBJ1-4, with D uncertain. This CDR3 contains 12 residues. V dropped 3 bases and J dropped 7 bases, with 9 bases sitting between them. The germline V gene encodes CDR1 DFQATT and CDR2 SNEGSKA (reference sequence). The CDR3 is CSARWGSEKLFF. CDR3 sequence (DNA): TGCAGTGCTAGGTGGGGAAGTGAAAAACTGTTTTTT.

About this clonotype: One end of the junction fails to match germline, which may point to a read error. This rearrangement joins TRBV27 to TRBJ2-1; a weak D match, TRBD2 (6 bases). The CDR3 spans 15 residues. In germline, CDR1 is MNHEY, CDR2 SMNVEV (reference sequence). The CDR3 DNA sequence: TGTGCCGGCAGTTTAACCGGGACTGCTCTCGGAGAGCAGTTCTTC. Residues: CAGSLTGTALGEQFF.

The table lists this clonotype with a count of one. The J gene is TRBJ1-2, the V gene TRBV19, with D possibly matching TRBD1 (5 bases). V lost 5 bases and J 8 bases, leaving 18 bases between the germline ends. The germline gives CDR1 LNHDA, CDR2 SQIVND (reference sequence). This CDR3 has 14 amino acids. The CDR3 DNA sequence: TGTGCCAGTAGTTCCCTTCAGGGATCTGGCGGCTACACCTTC. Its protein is CASSSLQGSGGYTF.